This T cell receptor beta chain was identified in a study of shared clonotypes between healthy human individuals. The protocol was immunoSEQ multiplex PCR, while the TCRdb copy is restricted to in-frame clones and leaves out a portion. The sample lists some 2 million clones, approximately 95% occurring once. Germline values: CDR1 SNHLY, CDR2 FYNNEI. V dropped 8 bases and J dropped 4 bases, with 12 bases sitting between them. The CDR3 contains 13 residues. The naive CD8 subset, CD45RO-negative cells positively selected for CCR7, excluded terminally differentiated effector memory CD45RA+ cells. This TCR derives from a man aged 18-30 years in good health. The gene calls are TRBV2 and TRBJ1-5; no firm D call. The sample was naive CD8+ T cells sorted from blood. CDR3: CASVPDFNQPQHF. CDR3 coding DNA: TGTGCCAGCGTGCCCGACTTTAATCAGCCCCAGCATTTT. Combining the CDR3 with reference TRBV2 and TRBJ1-5 gives the whole variable domain EPEVTQTPSHQVTQMGQEVILRCVPISNHLYFYWYRQILGQKVEFLVSFYNNEISEKSEIFDDQFSVERPDGSNFTLKIRSTKLEDSAMYFCASVPDFNQPQHFGDGTRLSIL.